This TCR beta chain is from a study of blood T cells in healthy people across ages. The CDR3 runs 14 residues. The V segment lost 5 bases and the J segment 8 bases; nucleotides outside the gene matches: 3. The germline gives CDR1 SGHTA, CDR2 FQGTGA. This clonotype was seen a few times. Together with a sample-barcoded 5' primer, a J-beta primer mix was included in a second PCR lasting roughly 6 to 12 cycles. TCRdb called the 5' RACE reads again in MiXCR, with one record for every CDR3 protein. This repertoire shows roughly 1.5 million distinct CDR3 sequences, about 45% found once; its top ten account for approximately 4.1%.

The receptor was isolated from a woman younger than 35 in good health. The chain combines TRBV7-3 with TRBJ2-3; TRBD2 matches 14 bases. Material: blood. This chain's CDR3 is CASSQGTSGGTQYF. The CDR3 coding sequence is TGTGCCAGCAGCCAGGGGACTAGCGGGGGTACGCAGTATTTT.